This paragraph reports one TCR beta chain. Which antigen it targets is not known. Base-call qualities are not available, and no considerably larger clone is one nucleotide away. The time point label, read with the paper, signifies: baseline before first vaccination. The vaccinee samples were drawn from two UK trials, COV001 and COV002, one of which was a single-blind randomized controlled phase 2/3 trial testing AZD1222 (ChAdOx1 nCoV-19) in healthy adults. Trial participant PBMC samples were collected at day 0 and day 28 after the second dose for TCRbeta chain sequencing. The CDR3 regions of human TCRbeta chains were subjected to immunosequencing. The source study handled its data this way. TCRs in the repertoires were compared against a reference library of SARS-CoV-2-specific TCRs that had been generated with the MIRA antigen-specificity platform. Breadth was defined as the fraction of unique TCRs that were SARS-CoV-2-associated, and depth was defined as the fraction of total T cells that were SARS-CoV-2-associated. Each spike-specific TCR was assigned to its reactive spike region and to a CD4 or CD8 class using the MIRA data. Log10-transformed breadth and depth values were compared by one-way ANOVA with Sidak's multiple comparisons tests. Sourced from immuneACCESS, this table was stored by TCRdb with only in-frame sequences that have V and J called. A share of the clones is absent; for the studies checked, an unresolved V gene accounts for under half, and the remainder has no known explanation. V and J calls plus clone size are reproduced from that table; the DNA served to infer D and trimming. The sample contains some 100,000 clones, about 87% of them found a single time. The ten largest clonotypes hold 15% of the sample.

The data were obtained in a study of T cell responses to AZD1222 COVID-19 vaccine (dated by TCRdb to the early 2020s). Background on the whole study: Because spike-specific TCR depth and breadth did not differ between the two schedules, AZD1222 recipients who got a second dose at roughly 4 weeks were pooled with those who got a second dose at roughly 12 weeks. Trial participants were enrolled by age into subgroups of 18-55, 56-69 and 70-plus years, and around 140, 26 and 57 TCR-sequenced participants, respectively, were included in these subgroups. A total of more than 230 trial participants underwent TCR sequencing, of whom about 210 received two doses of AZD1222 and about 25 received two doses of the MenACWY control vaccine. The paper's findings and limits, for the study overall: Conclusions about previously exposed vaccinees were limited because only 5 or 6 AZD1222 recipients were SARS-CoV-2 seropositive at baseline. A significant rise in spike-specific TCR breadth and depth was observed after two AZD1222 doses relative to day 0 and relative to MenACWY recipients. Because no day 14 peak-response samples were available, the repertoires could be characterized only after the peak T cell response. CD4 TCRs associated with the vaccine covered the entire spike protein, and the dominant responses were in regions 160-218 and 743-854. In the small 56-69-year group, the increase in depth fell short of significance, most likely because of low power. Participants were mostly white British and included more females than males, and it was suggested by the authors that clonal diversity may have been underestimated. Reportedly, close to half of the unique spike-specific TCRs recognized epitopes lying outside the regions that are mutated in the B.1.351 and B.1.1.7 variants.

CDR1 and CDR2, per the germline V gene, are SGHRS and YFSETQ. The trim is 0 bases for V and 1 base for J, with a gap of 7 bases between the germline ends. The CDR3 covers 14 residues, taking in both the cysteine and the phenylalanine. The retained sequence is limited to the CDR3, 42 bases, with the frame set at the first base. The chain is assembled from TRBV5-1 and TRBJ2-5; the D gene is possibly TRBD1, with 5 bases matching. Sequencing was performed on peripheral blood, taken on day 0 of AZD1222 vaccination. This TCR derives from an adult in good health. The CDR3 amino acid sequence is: CASSLVQGQETQYF. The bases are TGCGCCAGCAGCTTGGTCCAGGGCCAAGAGACCCAGTACTTC.